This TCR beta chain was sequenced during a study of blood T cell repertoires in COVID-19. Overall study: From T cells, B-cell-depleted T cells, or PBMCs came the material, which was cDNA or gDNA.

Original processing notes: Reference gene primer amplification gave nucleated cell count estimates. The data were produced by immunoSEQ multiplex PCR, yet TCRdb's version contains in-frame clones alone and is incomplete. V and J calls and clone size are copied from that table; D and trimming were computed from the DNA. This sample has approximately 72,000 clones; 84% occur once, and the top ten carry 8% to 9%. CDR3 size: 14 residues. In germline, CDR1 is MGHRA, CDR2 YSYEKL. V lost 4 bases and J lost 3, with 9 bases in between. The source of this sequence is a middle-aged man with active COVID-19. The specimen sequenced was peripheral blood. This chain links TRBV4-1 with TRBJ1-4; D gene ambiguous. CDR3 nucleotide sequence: TGCGCCAGCAGCCGGTCCAGGTCTAATGAAAAACTGTTTTTT. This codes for CASSRSRSNEKLFF.